This TCR beta chain stems from a study of human T cells and chemical hapten exposure. The wider study: Upper inner arm skin measuring about 2 cm by about 2 cm received 2% DPC for sensitization. Patients had diphenylcyclopropenone applied to the scalp weekly throughout the approximately 24-week study. Study-level points and caveats: Clustering by CDR3 similarity yielded significantly more large clusters from expanded TCRs than controls. TCRs whose frequency exceeded 1 in 1000 remained the same following DPC sensitization.

The germline V gene has CDR1 MNHEY and CDR2 SMNVEV (reference sequence). This CDR3 has 14 amino acids. V gave up 4 bases and J gave up 5 bases, with 9 bases separating them. A note on this clonotype: Its target is unknown.

TCRdb ran MiXCR on the RACE reads and lists one entry per CDR3 protein. The data contain 300,000 to 400,000 distinct CDR3 sequences, under 9% of them seen just once; the ten biggest clones take up 7% to 10%. Indicated time point: patch test 1, 2 weeks after DPC sensitization. Treatment given: therapeutic diphenylcyclopropenone sensitization with weekly scalp DPC. The receptor was isolated from a woman younger than 30 with alopecia areata. Some clones in this sample may be carry-over from other donors' samples. The sequencing here drew on whole blood, taken in connection with sensitization to the hapten diphenylcyclopropenone (DPC). This rearrangement joins TRBV27 to TRBJ1-6; no firm D call. The CDR3 spells CASSWVSDNSPLHF. The CDR3 bases are TGTGCCAGCAGTTGGGTTTCGGATAATTCACCCCTCCACTTT.